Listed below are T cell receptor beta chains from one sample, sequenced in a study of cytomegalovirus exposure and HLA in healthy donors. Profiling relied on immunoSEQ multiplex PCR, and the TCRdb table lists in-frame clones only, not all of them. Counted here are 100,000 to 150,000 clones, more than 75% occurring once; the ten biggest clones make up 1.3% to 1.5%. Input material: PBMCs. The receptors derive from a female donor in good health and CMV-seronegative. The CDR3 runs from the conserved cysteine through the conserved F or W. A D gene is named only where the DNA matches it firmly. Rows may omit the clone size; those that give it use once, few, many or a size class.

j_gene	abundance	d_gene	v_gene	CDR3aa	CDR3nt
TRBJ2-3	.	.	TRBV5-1	CASGLESDTQYF	TGCGCCAGCGGGCTCGAGTCAGATACGCAGTATTTT
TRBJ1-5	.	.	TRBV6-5	CASSYGGSDQPQHF	TGTGCCAGCAGTTACGGAGGGTCCGATCAGCCCCAGCATTTT
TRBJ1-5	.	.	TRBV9	CASSVGGLRNQPQHF	TGTGCCAGCAGCGTAGGAGGGCTGCGAAATCAGCCCCAGCATTTT
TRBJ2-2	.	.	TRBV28	CASSLRGGGELFF	TGTGCCAGCAGTTTAAGGGGAGGCGGGGAGCTGTTTTTT
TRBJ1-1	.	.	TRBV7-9	CASSKRVPMNTEAFF	TGTGCCAGCAGCAAGAGGGTCCCCATGAACACTGAAGCTTTCTTT
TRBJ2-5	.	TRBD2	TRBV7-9	CASTIPGDYQQETQYF	TGTGCCAGCACCATCCCTGGGGACTACCAACAAGAGACCCAGTACTTC
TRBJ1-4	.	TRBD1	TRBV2	CASTGDRATNEKLFF	TGTGCCAGCACAGGCGACAGGGCAACTAATGAAAAACTGTTTTTT
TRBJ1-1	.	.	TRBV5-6	CASSQKGGRTEAFF	TGTGCCAGCAGCCAAAAAGGGGGTAGGACTGAAGCTTTCTTT
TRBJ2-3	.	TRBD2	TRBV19	CASSIELAGAGDTQYF	TGTGCCAGTAGTATAGAATTAGCGGGAGCCGGAGATACGCAGTATTTT
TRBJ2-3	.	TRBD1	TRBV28	CASSLFSETGATFPPDTQYF	TGTGCCAGCAGTTTATTTTCCGAGACAGGGGCGACTTTTCCCCCAGATACGCAGTATTTT
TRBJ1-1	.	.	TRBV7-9	CASIGGGTEAFF	TGTGCCAGTATCGGGGGAGGAACTGAAGCTTTCTTT
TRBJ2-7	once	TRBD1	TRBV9	CASSVGTGGGYEQYF	TGTGCCAGCAGCGTAGGTACAGGGGGTGGCTACGAGCAGTACTTC
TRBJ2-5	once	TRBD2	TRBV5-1	CASSLAGLAGGPETQYF	TGCGCCAGCAGCTTGGCCGGTCTAGCGGGAGGGCCGGAGACCCAGTACTTC
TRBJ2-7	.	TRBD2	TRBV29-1	CSVGTSGRVGEQYF	TGCAGCGTTGGTACTAGCGGGAGGGTTGGCGAGCAGTACTTC
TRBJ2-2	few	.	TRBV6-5	CASSSPLTGELFF	TGTGCCAGCAGTTCCCCCCTCACCGGGGAGCTGTTTTTT
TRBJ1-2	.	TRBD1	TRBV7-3	CASSLNAGTGNYGYTF	TGTGCCAGCAGCTTAAACGCCGGGACAGGGAACTATGGCTACACCTTC
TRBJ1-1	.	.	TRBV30	CAWSVLGAEAFF	TGTGCCTGGAGTGTACTCGGGGCTGAAGCTTTCTTT
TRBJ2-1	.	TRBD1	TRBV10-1	CASSSGQGWRNEQFF	TGCGCCAGCAGCTCCGGACAGGGTTGGCGCAATGAGCAGTTCTTC
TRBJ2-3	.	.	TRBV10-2	CASTLAGGTTDTQYF	TGCGCCAGCACCCTAGCCGGAGGAACCACAGATACGCAGTATTTT
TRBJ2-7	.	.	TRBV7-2	CASSLLLESEQYF	TGTGCCAGCAGCCTCTTACTAGAGTCTGAGCAGTACTTC
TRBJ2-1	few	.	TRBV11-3	CASSLDGPARGGEQFF	TGTGCCAGCAGCTTAGATGGGCCCGCGCGAGGAGGTGAGCAGTTCTTC
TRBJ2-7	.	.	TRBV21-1	CASSKVPINPGLAGPQTYEQYF	TGTGCCAGCAGCAAAGTTCCGATTAACCCGGGACTAGCGGGACCGCAAACCTACGAGCAGTACTTC
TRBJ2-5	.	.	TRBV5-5	CASSFPVQETQYF	TGTGCCAGCAGCTTTCCAGTCCAAGAGACCCAGTACTTC
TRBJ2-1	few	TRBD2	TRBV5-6	CASSLRLAGDRQFF	TGTGCCAGCAGCCTACGACTAGCGGGAGATCGGCAGTTCTTC
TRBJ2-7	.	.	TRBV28	CASTRTPGSFYEQYF	TGTGCCAGCACCCGAACCCCCGGTTCCTTCTACGAGCAGTACTTC
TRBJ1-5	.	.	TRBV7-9	CASSPSGREGQPQHF	TGTGCCAGCAGCCCCTCGGGCAGGGAGGGTCAGCCCCAGCATTTT
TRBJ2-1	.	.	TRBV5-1	CASSLGQGGEQFF	TGCGCCAGCAGCTTGGGACAGGGAGGTGAGCAGTTCTTC
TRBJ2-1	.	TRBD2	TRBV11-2	CASSSLKGLAFYNEQFF	TGTGCCAGCAGCAGCCTCAAAGGACTAGCGTTTTACAATGAGCAGTTCTTC
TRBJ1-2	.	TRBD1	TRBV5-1	CASSLVGDRGNGYTF	TGCGCCAGCAGCTTGGTGGGGGACAGGGGGAATGGCTACACCTTC
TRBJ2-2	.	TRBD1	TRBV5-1	CASSSGTGNTGELFF	TGCGCCAGCAGTTCCGGGACAGGGAACACCGGGGAGCTGTTTTTT
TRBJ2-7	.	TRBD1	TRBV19	CASSRRDRGNEQYF	TGTGCCAGTAGTAGGAGGGACAGGGGTAACGAGCAGTACTTC
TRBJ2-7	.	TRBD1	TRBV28	CASSPGQGSYEQYF	TGTGCCAGCAGCCCGGGACAGGGTTCCTACGAGCAGTACTTC
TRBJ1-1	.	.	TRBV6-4	CASRGSLNTEAFF	TGTGCCAGTCGAGGCAGTCTGAACACTGAAGCTTTCTTT
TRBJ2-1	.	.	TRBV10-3	CAIKNSGEQFF	TGTGCCATCAAAAATAGCGGAGAGCAGTTCTTC
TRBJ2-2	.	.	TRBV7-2	CASRAPGQPNTGELFF	TGTGCCAGCAGAGCCCCAGGGCAACCGAACACCGGGGAGCTGTTTTTT
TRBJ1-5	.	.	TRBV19	CASSINRGAGQPQHF	TGTGCCAGTAGTATTAATCGGGGGGCAGGGCAGCCCCAGCATTTT
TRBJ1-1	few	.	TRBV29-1	CSVGQALGFAEAFF	TGCAGCGTTGGCCAGGCTCTGGGTTTCGCTGAAGCTTTCTTT
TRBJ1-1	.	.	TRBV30	CAWSVQQNTEAFF	TGTGCCTGGAGTGTACAACAGAACACTGAAGCTTTCTTT
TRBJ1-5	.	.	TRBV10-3	CAISSNRDQPQHF	TGTGCCATCAGCTCCAACAGGGATCAGCCCCAGCATTTT
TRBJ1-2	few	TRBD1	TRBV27	CASSFRQGHGLTF	TGTGCCAGCAGTTTTCGACAGGGCCACGGGTTAACCTTC
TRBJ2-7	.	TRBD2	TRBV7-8	CASSLVPSGRSYEQYF	TGTGCCAGCAGCTTAGTGCCTAGCGGGAGATCCTACGAGCAGTACTTC
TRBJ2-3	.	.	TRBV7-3	CASSLRFGGTTDTQYF	TGTGCCAGCAGCTTAAGGTTCGGAGGGACCACAGATACGCAGTATTTT
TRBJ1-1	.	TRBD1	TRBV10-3	CAISESKGRGVTNTEAFF	TGTGCCATCAGTGAGTCGAAAGGCAGGGGGGTTACGAACACTGAAGCTTTCTTT
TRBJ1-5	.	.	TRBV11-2	CASSLGLEQPQHF	TGTGCCAGCAGCCTGGGACTCGAACAGCCCCAGCATTTT
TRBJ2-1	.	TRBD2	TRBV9	CASSQRTSGYNEQFF	TGTGCCAGCAGCCAAAGGACTAGCGGCTACAATGAGCAGTTCTTC
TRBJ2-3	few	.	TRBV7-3	CASSRNLGDTQYF	TGTGCCAGCAGCCGTAACCTAGGAGATACGCAGTATTTT
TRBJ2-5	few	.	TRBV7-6	CASSSSETQYF	TGTGCCAGCAGCTCGTCGGAGACCCAGTACTTC
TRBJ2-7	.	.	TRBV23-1	CASPRLESYEQYF	TGCGCCAGCCCTCGACTGGAGTCCTACGAGCAGTACTTC
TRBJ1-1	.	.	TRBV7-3	CASSLGRGNTEAFF	TGTGCCAGCAGCTTGGGCCGGGGGAACACTGAAGCCTTCTTT
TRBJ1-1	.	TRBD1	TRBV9	CASSGTGGDTEAFF	TGTGCCAGCAGCGGTACAGGGGGGGACACTGAAGCTTTCTTT
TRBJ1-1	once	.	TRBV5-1	CASSFSRGAEAFF	TGCGCCAGCAGCTTTAGCAGGGGCGCTGAAGCTTTCTTT
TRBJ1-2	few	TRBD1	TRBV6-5	CASSPYRGNYGYTF	TGTGCCAGCAGCCCATACAGGGGAAACTATGGCTACACCTTC
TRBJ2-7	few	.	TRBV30	CASQRLSTYNPYEQYF	TGTGCCTCCCAGCGACTGTCGACTTATAACCCCTACGAGCAGTACTTC
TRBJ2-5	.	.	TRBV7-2	CASTRLGAQGTQYF	TGTGCCAGCACCCGCCTGGGGGCACAGGGGACCCAGTACTTC
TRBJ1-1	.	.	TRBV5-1	CASSLGFGNTEAFF	TGCGCCAGCAGCTTGGGTTTCGGGAACACTGAAGCTTTCTTT
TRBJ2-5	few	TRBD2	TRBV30	CAWSSSGTETQYF	TGTGCCTGGAGTTCAAGCGGGACGGAGACCCAGTACTTC
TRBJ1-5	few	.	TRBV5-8	CASKRRANQPQHF	TGTGCCAGCAAGCGCAGGGCAAATCAGCCCCAGCATTTT